What follows describes a single T cell receptor (beta chain). The antigen is not known. This sample was included in a study of shared clonotypes between healthy human individuals. In the study overall: Donor ages ranged 18 to 49 years: a couple of women, a few men.

Study-wide findings and caveats: Against clonotypes common to all four donors, non-shared ones had lower generation probabilities.

Germline-derived CDR1 and CDR2 are SQVTM and ANQGSEA. V was clipped by 6 bases and J by 10 bases, with 31 bases between them. CDR3 size: 16 residues. TCRdb keeps only in-frame clones here, not all; method: immunoSEQ multiplex PCR. The table lists over 2 million clones, 85% to 95% of them singletons, with around 0.4% in the top ten. The sequenced sample was naive CD4+ T cells from PBMCs. Regarding subset: CD45RA+ positively selected. The chain couples TRBV29-1 to TRBJ2-7; weak D call: TRBD2 (5 bases). The source of this sequence is a man aged 18-30 years in good health. Some clones in this sample may be carry-over from other donors' samples. The CDR3 sequence: CSVMDWDYEWVSKQYF. Written as DNA, the CDR3 is TGCAGCGTCATGGACTGGGATTACGAGTGGGTGTCGAAACAGTACTTC.